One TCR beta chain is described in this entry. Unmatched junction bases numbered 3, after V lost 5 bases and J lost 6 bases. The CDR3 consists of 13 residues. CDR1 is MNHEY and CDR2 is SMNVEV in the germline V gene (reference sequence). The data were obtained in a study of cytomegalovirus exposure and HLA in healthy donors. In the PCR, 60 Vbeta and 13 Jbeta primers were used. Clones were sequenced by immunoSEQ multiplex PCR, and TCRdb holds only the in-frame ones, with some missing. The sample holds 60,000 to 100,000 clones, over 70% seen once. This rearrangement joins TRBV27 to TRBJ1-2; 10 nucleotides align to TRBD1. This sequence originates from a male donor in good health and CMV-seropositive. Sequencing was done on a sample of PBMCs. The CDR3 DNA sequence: TGTGCCAGCAGTCCGGGACAGGGGCATGGCTACACCTTC. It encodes CASSPGQGHGYTF.